The source of this T cell receptor (beta chain) is a study of blood T cells in healthy people across ages. A second roughly 7 to 11 cycle PCR used barcoded and J-beta primers. TCRdb reanalysed the 5' RACE reads using MiXCR and keeps one entry per CDR3 protein. The sample has 700,000 to 850,000 distinct CDR3 sequences, about 48% seen once; the top ten hold under 50%. This clonotype turned up a few times. The receptor was derived from a man older than 75 in good health. The specimen was blood.

CDR3 DNA: TGTGCCAGCAGCTTAGGGGGGTACGGTGGGGCCAACGTCCTGACTTTC. It yields the protein CASSLGGYGGANVLTF. This rearrangement joins TRBV7-8 to TRBJ2-6; D is possibly TRBD1 or TRBD2 (5 bases each). The CDR3 is 16 amino acids. V was cut by 1 base and J by 3 bases, with 10 bases left in between. CDR1 and CDR2 (germline): SGHVS, FQNEAQ. The whole variable domain, filled in from reference TRBV7-8 and TRBJ2-6, reads GAGVSQSPRYKVAKRGQDVALRCDPISGHVSLFWYQQALGQGPEFLTYFQNEAQLDKSGLPSDRFFAERPEGSVSTLKIQRTQQEDSAVYLCASSLGGYGGANVLTFGAGSRLTVL.